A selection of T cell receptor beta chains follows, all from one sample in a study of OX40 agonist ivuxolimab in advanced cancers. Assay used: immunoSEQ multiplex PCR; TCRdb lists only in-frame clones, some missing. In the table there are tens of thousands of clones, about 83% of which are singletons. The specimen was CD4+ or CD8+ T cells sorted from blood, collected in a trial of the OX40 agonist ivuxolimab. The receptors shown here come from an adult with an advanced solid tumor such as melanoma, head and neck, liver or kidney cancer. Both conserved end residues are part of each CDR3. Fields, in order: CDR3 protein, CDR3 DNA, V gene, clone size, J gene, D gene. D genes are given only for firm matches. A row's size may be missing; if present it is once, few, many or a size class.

CDR3: CASTHVGFSYEQYF
DNA: TGTGCCAGCACCCATGTTGGCTTCTCCTACGAGCAGTACTTC
V: TRBV7-8
size: NA
J: TRBJ2-7
D: NA

CDR3: CASSLGGGRVTEAFF
DNA: TGTGCCAGCAGCTTGGGAGGGGGCAGGGTCACTGAAGCTTTCTTT
V: TRBV5-6
size: NA
J: TRBJ1-1
D: TRBD1

CDR3: CASSPRQGQNEKLFF
DNA: TGTGCCAGCAGCCCTCGACAGGGACAGAATGAAAAACTGTTTTTT
V: TRBV7-9
size: few
J: TRBJ1-4
D: TRBD1

CDR3: CASSPPPGESSYNEQFF
DNA: TGTGCCAGCAGCCCCCCCCCAGGGGAGAGCTCCTACAATGAGCAGTTCTTC
V: TRBV7-9
size: NA
J: TRBJ2-1
D: NA

CDR3: CASSMYQNTGELFF
DNA: TGTGCCAGTAGTATGTACCAAAACACCGGGGAGCTGTTTTTT
V: TRBV19
size: NA
J: TRBJ2-2
D: NA

CDR3: CASSEGTGVLNTEAFF
DNA: TGTGCCAGCAGTGAGGGGACAGGGGTGTTGAACACTGAAGCTTTCTTT
V: TRBV25-1
size: NA
J: TRBJ1-1
D: TRBD1

CDR3: CASSLRDKNTEAFF
DNA: TGTGCCAGCAGCTTACGGGACAAGAACACTGAAGCTTTCTTT
V: TRBV11-1
size: NA
J: TRBJ1-1
D: NA

CDR3: CASSQELGLGNEQFF
DNA: TGCGCCAGCAGCCAAGAATTAGGGCTGGGGAATGAGCAGTTCTTC
V: TRBV4-1
size: NA
J: TRBJ2-1
D: NA

CDR3: CASSPWTGTGAYEQYF
DNA: TGTGCCAGCTCACCGTGGACCGGGACAGGGGCCTACGAGCAGTACTTC
V: TRBV18
size: NA
J: TRBJ2-7
D: TRBD1

CDR3: CASIERGNQPQHF
DNA: TGTGCCAGCATTGAGCGGGGGAATCAGCCCCAGCATTTT
V: TRBV6-1
size: NA
J: TRBJ1-5
D: NA

CDR3: CASSEASGGATDTQYF
DNA: TGTGCCAGCAGTGAAGCTAGCGGGGGGGCCACAGATACGCAGTATTTT
V: TRBV6-1
size: NA
J: TRBJ2-3
D: TRBD2

CDR3: CASRQENRGDYGYTF
DNA: TGCGCCAGCAGACAAGAAAACAGGGGTGACTATGGCTACACCTTC
V: TRBV4-1
size: NA
J: TRBJ1-2
D: TRBD1

CDR3: CASSRSFGRGYQETQYF
DNA: TGTGCCAGCAGCCGATCCTTTGGACGGGGGTACCAAGAGACCCAGTACTTC
V: TRBV11-2
size: NA
J: TRBJ2-5
D: NA

CDR3: CASSDYRKSYEQYF
DNA: TGTGCCAGCAGTGACTACAGGAAATCCTACGAGCAGTACTTC
V: TRBV25-1
size: once
J: TRBJ2-7
D: NA

CDR3: CASSQGAGGLQETQYF
DNA: TGTGCCAGCTCACAGGGAGCGGGGGGTCTCCAAGAGACCCAGTACTTC
V: TRBV18
size: NA
J: TRBJ2-5
D: TRBD2

CDR3: CASSSGTGVGAFF
DNA: TGTGCCAGCAGCTCCGGGACAGGGGTCGGAGCTTTCTTT
V: TRBV5-6
size: NA
J: TRBJ1-1
D: TRBD1